These 30 T cell receptor beta chains were all obtained from the same sample, sequenced in a study of blood T cell repertoires in COVID-19. Repertoires were generated with immunoSEQ multiplex PCR, while TCRdb's copy carries only in-frame clones and drops some. The table records 210,000 or so clones, almost 85% of them present only once. The sequencing sample was made of peripheral blood. The receptors derive from a woman in her 70s with active or convalescent COVID-19.

This chain uses TRBV28 with TRBJ1-5; D gene unclear. The CDR3 totals 14 residues. The V end was cut by 3 bases, the J end by 6 bases, with 12 bases between. The germline V gene encodes CDR1 MDHEN and CDR2 SYDVKM. CDR3 sequence reads: CASSFKWGGQPQHF. The CDR3 bases are TGTGCCAGCAGTTTTAAGTGGGGAGGTCAGCCCCAGCATTTT.

The genes are TRBV14 and TRBJ2-3, with 9 bases identical to TRBD1. Germline V gene data show CDR1 as SGHDN and CDR2 as FVKESK. This CDR3 is built from 19 residues. With V trimmed by 2 bases and J by 3 bases, 15 bases remained unmatched. The CDR3 nucleotides are TGTGCCAGCAGCCAACGCAAAAGTGGGACAGGGTATTCGACAGATACGCAGTATTTT. It yields the protein CASSQRKSGTGYSTDTQYF.

The chain is built from TRBV18 and TRBJ2-5; D uncertain. From germline, CDR1 is KGHSH and CDR2 LQKENI. CDR3 length equals 13 residues. Trimming removed 4 bases from V and 5 bases from J, with 11 bases in between. CDR3 loop: CASSHGEVETQYF. The CDR3 region has the DNA TGTGCCAGCTCACACGGTGAAGTGGAGACCCAGTACTTC.

J is TRBJ1-2 and V is TRBV28; unclear D gene. The CDR3 has 14 residues. Germline CDR1 MDHEN, CDR2 SYDVKM. Trimming took off 5 bases at V and 0 bases at J, with 10 bases between the two ends. The CDR3 region is CASSLGLANYGYTF. DNA for the CDR3: TGTGCCAGCAGTCTCGGACTGGCTAACTATGGCTACACCTTC.

The chain recombines TRBV5-1 with TRBJ2-3; D gene ambiguous. This CDR3 has 15 residues. V was cut by 4 bases and J by 1 base, with 13 bases left in between. From germline, CDR1 is SGHRS and CDR2 YFSETQ. Here the CDR3 reads CASSISRSGTDTQYF. DNA for the CDR3: TGCGCCAGCAGCATTAGCCGGAGCGGCACAGATACGCAGTATTTT.

This chain uses TRBV6-5 with TRBJ2-5, with 8 bases lining up with TRBD1. Per the germline V gene, CDR1 is MNHEY and CDR2 is SVGAGI. V was clipped by 6 bases and J by 3 bases; unmatched bases: 3. The CDR3 loop spans 13 amino acids. The CDR3 DNA is TGTGCCAGCAGGGACAGGGTTAAAGAGACCCAGTACTTC. Its protein product is CASRDRVKETQYF.

The chain recombines TRBV6-5 with TRBJ2-7, with 9 bases lining up with TRBD2. Germline lookup yields CDR1 MNHEY and CDR2 SVGAGI. This CDR3 comprises 13 residues. The V segment lost 11 bases and the J segment 0 bases; nucleotides outside the gene matches: 5. The CDR3 DNA reads TGTGCCTCTCGGACTAGCGCCTCCTACGAGCAGTACTTC. Amino acids: CASRTSASYEQYF.

The chain recombines TRBV30 with TRBJ2-1, with D possibly matching TRBD1 (6 bases). The CDR3 sequence is 14 residues long. V dropped 1 base and J dropped 4 bases, with 11 bases sitting between them. Germline V gene lookup returns CDR1 GTSNPN and CDR2 SVGIG (reference sequence). The CDR3 DNA follows: TGTGCCTGGAGTGGGGGGCGTCTTTACAATGAGCAGTTCTTC. Protein sequence: CAWSGGRLYNEQFF.

The chain carries TRBV9 and TRBJ2-1; TRBD1 is a possible D gene (6 bases). The germline gives CDR1 SGDLS, CDR2 YYNGEE. V lost 0 bases to trimming and J lost 1 base, with 11 bases between them. This CDR3 region has 16 residues. In DNA, the CDR3 is TGTGCCAGCAGCGTAGTGGGGGCCCCTTCCTACAATGAGCAGTTCTTC. Its translation is CASSVVGAPSYNEQFF.

This clone was observed a single time. The chain uses TRBV3-1 (or the pseudogene TRBV3-2) and TRBJ2-7, with 8 bases aligning to TRBD2. Germline lookup yields CDR1 LGHDT and CDR2 YNNKEL (reference sequence). Trimming at V came to 10 bases and at J to 0 bases, leaving 5 bases not matched to a gene. CDR3 length: 13 amino acids. The CDR3 protein is CATGRGGSYEQYF. Written as DNA, the CDR3 is TGTGCCACCGGTCGGGGGGGCTCCTACGAGCAGTACTTC.

Here the CDR3 DNA reads TGCAGCGCCCAGCCCGGGAGTGGGAACGAGCAGTACTTC. It yields the protein CSAQPGSGNEQYF. The rearrangement links TRBV29-1 to TRBJ2-7, with D perhaps matching TRBD2 (6 bases). Germline V gene lookup returns CDR1 SQVTM and CDR2 ANQGSEA. V lost 7 bases to trimming and J lost 5 bases, with 18 bases between them. CDR3 length: 13 residues.

A single count supports this clone. J is TRBJ1-5 and V is TRBV6-6; 8 bases map to TRBD1. Unmatched junction bases numbered 15, after V lost 5 bases and J lost 6 bases. This CDR3 comprises 17 residues. Germline CDR1 MNHNY, CDR2 SVGAGI (reference sequence). CDR3 protein: CASSLGQGPLEGQPQHF. For the CDR3, the DNA is TGTGCCAGCAGTCTCGGACAGGGCCCCCTCGAGGGTCAGCCCCAGCATTTT.

The rearrangement uses TRBV29-1 and TRBJ1-1; 8 positions agree with TRBD1. V shed 8 bases, J shed 2 bases, and the junction held 7 bases outside the gene matches. The CDR3 has 13 residues. CDR1 is SQVTM, CDR2 ANQGSEA, per germline. Here the CDR3 DNA reads TGCAGCCTAGGACAGGGAGGTAACACTGAAGCTTTCTTT. It yields the protein CSLGQGGNTEAFF.

This clone occurred a few times. V is TRBV9 and J is TRBJ2-2; 11 bases match TRBD2. The CDR3 contains 15 residues. V lost 2 bases to trimming and J lost 6 bases; unmatched junction nucleotides: 3. The germline V gene encodes CDR1 SGDLS and CDR2 YYNGEE. CDR3 region: CASSVSGREAGELFF. CDR3 DNA: TGTGCCAGCAGCGTTAGCGGGAGGGAGGCCGGGGAGCTGTTTTTT.

This chain connects TRBV5-1 to TRBJ2-2, with 9 bases matching TRBD2. CDR1 and CDR2 from the germline V gene are SGHRS and YFSETQ. The CDR3 spans 17 residues. Trimming took 5 bases from V and 6 from J; bases not matched to a gene: 14. The CDR3 DNA reads TGCGCCAGCAGAGAGGGCGGGAGGGCCTCAAGTCCCGGGGAGCTGTTTTTT. This codes for CASREGGRASSPGELFF.

The chain joins TRBV12-5 to TRBJ2-2; D unresolved. Germline CDR1 LGHNT, CDR2 FRNRAP. The CDR3 contains 13 residues. Between the trimmed V and J ends, which lost 0 bases and 5 bases, there was a span of 4 bases. As DNA, the CDR3 is TGTGCTAGTGGTTTGGTCTCGACCGGGGAGCTGTTTTTT. It yields the protein CASGLVSTGELFF.

The V and J genes are TRBV7-9 and TRBJ2-1; the match to TRBD1 covers 8 bases. With V trimmed by 4 bases and J by 7 bases, 9 bases remained unmatched. The V gene's germline CDR1 is SEHNR and CDR2 FQNEAQ (reference sequence). This CDR3 region has 15 residues. CDR3 region: CASSSSQGARNEQFF. The CDR3 nucleotides read TGTGCCAGCAGCTCCTCCCAGGGGGCGAGGAATGAGCAGTTCTTC. Filled out from reference TRBV7-9 and TRBJ2-1, the complete variable domain reads DTGVSQNPRHKITKRGQNVTFRCDPISEHNRLYWYRQTLGQGPEFLTYFQNEAQLEKSRLLSDRFSAERPKGSFSTLEIQRTEQGDSAMYLCASSSSQGARNEQFFGPGTRLTVL.

The gene calls are TRBV18 and TRBJ1-5, with 7 nucleotides matching TRBD1. The V segment lost 4 bases and the J segment 5 bases; nucleotides outside the gene matches: 8. This CDR3 is built from 15 residues. Germline-derived CDR1 and CDR2 are KGHSH and LQKENI. Written as DNA, the CDR3 is TGTGCCAGCTCACTATCAGGGGGTTCGGATCAGCCCCAGCATTTT. Its translation: CASSLSGGSDQPQHF.

This chain uses TRBV9 with TRBJ2-7, with D hard to call. The germline V gene encodes CDR1 SGDLS and CDR2 YYNGEE. This CDR3 is built from 13 residues. The ends were cut back, 0 bases at V and 5 bases at J, with 9 bases in the middle. The CDR3 here is CASSVASRDEQYF. For the CDR3, the DNA is TGTGCCAGCAGCGTAGCCTCCCGGGACGAGCAGTACTTC.

About this clone itself: One end of the junction fails to match germline, which may point to a read error. This chain connects TRBV2 to TRBJ2-3; 7 bases match TRBD2. The germline gives CDR1 SNHLY, CDR2 FYNNEI. CDR3 length: 12 residues. CDR3 sequence (DNA): TGTGCCAGCAGTGAATTTAAGCGGGGCCGCCGTTTT. It translates to CASSEFKRGRRF.

This sequence joins TRBV6-2 or TRBV6-3 and TRBJ2-1; TRBD2 might be the D (6 bases). From germline, CDR1 is MNHEY and CDR2 SVGEGT. The CDR3 sequence is 16 residues long. V was pared by 0 bases and J by 3 bases, with 12 bases between. This CDR3 reads CASSYSGLANYNEQFF. CDR3 nucleotide sequence: TGTGCCAGCAGTTACTCGGGGCTAGCGAACTACAATGAGCAGTTCTTC.

This CDR3 reads CASRRTGTGNTIYF. CDR3 nucleotide sequence: TGTGCCAGCAGGCGAACGGGAACTGGAAACACCATATATTTT. V gene TRBV11-2 combines with J gene TRBJ1-3, with D uncertain. This CDR3 has 14 amino acids. The V gene lost 6 bases and the J gene lost 2 bases, with 11 bases spanning the gap. Germline CDR1 SGHAT, CDR2 FQNNGV. The whole variable domain, filled in from reference TRBV11-2 and TRBJ1-3, reads EAGVAQSPRYKIIEKRQSVAFWCNPISGHATLYWYQQILGQGPKLLIQFQNNGVVDDSQLPKDRFSAERLKGVDSTLKIQPAKLEDSAVYLCASRRTGTGNTIYFGEGSWLTVV.

This clone has only one observation. The rearrangement uses TRBV18 and TRBJ2-4; 9 bases map to TRBD1. J was trimmed by 6 bases and V by 3 bases; bases with no gene match: 6. This CDR3 region has 15 residues. CDR1 and CDR2 from the germline V gene are KGHSH and LQKENI. CDR3 DNA sequence: TGTGCCAGCTCACCCCCGGGACAGGGCAGAAACATTCAGTACTTC. Its protein product is CASSPPGQGRNIQYF. Together with reference TRBV18 and TRBJ2-4, the CDR3 gives the full variable domain: NAGVMQNPRHLVRRRGQEARLRCSPMKGHSHVYWYRQLPEEGLKFMVYLQKENIIDESGMPKERFSAEFPKEGPSILRIQQVVRGDSAAYFCASSPPGQGRNIQYFGAGTRLSVL.

The rearrangement joins TRBV6-5 to TRBJ2-7; 9 bases match TRBD1. V lost 6 bases to trimming and J lost 3 bases; unmatched junction nucleotides: 3. The CDR3 loop spans 13 amino acids. CDR1 and CDR2 from the germline V gene are MNHEY and SVGAGI. The CDR3 DNA sequence: TGTGCCAGCAGCGGACAGGGGTTCTACGAGCAGTACTTC. Encoded protein: CASSGQGFYEQYF.

This clone was picked up a small number of times. The chain has TRBV7-9 and TRBJ1-1; D call uncertain. Trimming took off 8 bases at V and 6 bases at J, with 13 bases between the two ends. CDR1 and CDR2 from the germline V gene are SEHNR and FQNEAQ (reference sequence). There are 12 residues in the CDR3. CDR3 nucleotide sequence: TGTGCCAGCCGAACCTCACTCTCTGAAGCTTTCTTT. Translated, it gives CASRTSLSEAFF.

In this sample, this clone turned up a few times. This chain uses TRBV11-1 with TRBJ2-1, with TRBD2 identical over 13 bases. The length of the CDR3 is 15 residues. CDR1 is SGHAT and CDR2 is FQDESV in the germline V gene (reference sequence). The V and J ends lost 4 bases and 11 bases, in that order; junction bases with no gene match: 8. The DNA for the CDR3 is TGTGCCAGCAGCTCAGGGACTAGCGGGATGGCGAAGCAGTTCTTC. Translating it yields CASSSGTSGMAKQFF.

CDR3 in amino acids: CASKDSGNTGELFF. CDR3 nucleotide sequence: TGTGCCAGCAAGGATAGCGGGAACACCGGGGAGCTGTTTTTT. The gene calls are TRBV6-4 and TRBJ2-2; TRBD2 is a possible D gene (6 bases). CDR3 size: 14 residues. Germline loops: CDR1 MRHNA, CDR2 SNTAGT. Trimming removed 7 bases at V and 1 base at J, with 10 bases between.

The chain employs TRBV11-2 and TRBJ1-1; D perhaps matches TRBD1 (6 bases). V lost 6 bases to trimming and J lost 0 bases, with 8 bases between them. Germline V gives CDR1 SGHAT, CDR2 FQNNGV. The CDR3 contains 13 residues. CDR3 amino acids: CASRQGLNTEAFF. CDR3 bases: TGTGCCAGCAGACAGGGACTGAACACTGAAGCTTTCTTT.

The chain joins TRBV12-3 or TRBV12-4 to TRBJ2-1; no clear D gene. The CDR3 spans 12 residues. Trimming left V 3 bases short and J 6 bases short, with 6 bases between. The CDR3 is CASSLFGNEQFF. For the CDR3, the DNA is TGTGCCAGCAGTTTGTTCGGCAATGAGCAGTTCTTC.

The chain carries TRBV7-8 and TRBJ2-1; D is perhaps TRBD1 (5 bases). CDR1 and CDR2 from the germline V gene are SGHVS and FQNEAQ. V dropped 8 bases and J dropped 7 bases, with 21 bases sitting between them. The CDR3 consists of 15 residues. CDR3 DNA sequence: TGTGCCAGCGGTTTGGTACAGGTGGGATGGAATGAGCAGTTCTTC. Amino acids: CASGLVQVGWNEQFF.